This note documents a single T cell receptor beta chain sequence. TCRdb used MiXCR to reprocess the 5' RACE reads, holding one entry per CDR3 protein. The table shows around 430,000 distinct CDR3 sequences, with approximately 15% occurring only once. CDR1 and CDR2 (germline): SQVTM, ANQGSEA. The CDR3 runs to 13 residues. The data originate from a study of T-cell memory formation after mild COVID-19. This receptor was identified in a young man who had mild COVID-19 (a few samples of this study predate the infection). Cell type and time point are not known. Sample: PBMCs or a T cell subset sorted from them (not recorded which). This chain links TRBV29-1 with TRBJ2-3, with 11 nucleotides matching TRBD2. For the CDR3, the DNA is TGCAACGCCGGGACTAGCGGTACAGATACGCAGTATTTT. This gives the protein CNAGTSGTDTQYF.